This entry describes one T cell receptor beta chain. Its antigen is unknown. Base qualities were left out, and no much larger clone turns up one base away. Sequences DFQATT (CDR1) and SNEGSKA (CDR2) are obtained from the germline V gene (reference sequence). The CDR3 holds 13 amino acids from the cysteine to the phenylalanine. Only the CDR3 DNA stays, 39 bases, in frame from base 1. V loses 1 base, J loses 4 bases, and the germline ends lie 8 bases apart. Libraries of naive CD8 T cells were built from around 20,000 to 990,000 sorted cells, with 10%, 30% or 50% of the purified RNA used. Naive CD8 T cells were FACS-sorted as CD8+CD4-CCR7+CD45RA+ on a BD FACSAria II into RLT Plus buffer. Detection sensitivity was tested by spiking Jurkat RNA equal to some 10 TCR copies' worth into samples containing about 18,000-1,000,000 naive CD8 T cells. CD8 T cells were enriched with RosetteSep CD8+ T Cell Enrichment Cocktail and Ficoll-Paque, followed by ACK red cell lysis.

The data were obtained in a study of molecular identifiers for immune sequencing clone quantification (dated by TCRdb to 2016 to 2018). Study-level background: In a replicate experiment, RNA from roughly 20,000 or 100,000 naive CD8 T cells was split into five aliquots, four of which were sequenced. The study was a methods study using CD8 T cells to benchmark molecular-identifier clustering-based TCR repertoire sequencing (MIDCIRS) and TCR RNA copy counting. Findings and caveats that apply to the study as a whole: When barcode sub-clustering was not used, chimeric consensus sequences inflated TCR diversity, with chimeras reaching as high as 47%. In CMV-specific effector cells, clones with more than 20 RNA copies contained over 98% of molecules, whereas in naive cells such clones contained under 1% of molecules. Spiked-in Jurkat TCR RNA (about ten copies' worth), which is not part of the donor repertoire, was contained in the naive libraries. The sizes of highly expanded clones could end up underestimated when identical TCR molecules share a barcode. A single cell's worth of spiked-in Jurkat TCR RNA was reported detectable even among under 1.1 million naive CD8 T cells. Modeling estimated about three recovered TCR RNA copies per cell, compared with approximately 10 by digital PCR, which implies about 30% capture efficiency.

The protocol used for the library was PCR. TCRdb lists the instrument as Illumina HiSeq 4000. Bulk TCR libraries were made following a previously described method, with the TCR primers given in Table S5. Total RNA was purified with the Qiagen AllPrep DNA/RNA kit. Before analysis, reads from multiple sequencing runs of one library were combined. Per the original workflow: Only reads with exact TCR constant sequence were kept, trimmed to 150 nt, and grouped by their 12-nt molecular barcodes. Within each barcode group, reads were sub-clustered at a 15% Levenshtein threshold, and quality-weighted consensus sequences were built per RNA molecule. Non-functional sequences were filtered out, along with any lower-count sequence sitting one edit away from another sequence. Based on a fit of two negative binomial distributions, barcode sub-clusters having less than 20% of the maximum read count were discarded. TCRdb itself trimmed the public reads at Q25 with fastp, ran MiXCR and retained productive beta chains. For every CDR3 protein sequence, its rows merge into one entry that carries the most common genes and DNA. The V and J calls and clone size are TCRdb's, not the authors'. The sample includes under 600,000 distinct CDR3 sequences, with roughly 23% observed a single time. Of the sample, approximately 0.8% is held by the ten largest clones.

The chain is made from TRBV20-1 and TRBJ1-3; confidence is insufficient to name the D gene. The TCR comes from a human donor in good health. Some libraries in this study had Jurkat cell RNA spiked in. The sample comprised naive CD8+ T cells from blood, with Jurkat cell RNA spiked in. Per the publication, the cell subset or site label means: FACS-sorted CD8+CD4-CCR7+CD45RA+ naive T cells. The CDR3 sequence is CSARGGQGNTIYF. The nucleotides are TGCAGTGCTAGAGGCGGCCAAGGAAACACCATATATTTT.